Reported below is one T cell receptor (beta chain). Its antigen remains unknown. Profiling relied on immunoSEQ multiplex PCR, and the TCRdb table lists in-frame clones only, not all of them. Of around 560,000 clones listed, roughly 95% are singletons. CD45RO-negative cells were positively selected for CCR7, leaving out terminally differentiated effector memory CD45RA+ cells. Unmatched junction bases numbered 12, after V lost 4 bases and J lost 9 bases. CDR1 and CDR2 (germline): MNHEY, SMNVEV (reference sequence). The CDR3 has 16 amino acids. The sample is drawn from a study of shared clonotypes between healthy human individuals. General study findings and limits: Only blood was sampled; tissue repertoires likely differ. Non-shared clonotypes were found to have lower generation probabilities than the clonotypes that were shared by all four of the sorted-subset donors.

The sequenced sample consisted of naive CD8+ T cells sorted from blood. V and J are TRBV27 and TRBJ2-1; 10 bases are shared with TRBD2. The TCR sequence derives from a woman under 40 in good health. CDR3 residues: CASSYLAGDSRGEQFF. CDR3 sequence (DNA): TGTGCCAGCAGTTACCTAGCGGGAGACTCTAGGGGTGAGCAGTTCTTC.